This T cell receptor (beta chain) was found in a study of blood T cell repertoires in COVID-19 (dated by TCRdb to 2019 to 2021). Study-wide context: Samples from collaborators originated in the United States, Italy and Spain and spanned both the acute and convalescent phases of COVID-19. The material from the prospective study consisted of cDNA or gDNA derived from T cells, B-cell-depleted T cells, or PBMCs. Subjects who had been exposed to COVID-19, were actively infected with it, or had recovered from it provided the deeply sampled blood TCRbeta repertoires that made up the dataset. The repertoires were made available in a free public database intended to serve as a resource for research on the immune response to SARS-CoV-2. The samples were drawn from the first 160 participants of the ongoing ImmuneRACE study and from some 1,300 subjects provided by 6 global collaborators. Sample metadata almost always included a de-identified subject ID, COVID-19 status, age in years and sex. Where HLA class I and class II types were available, the types were taken from metadata supplied by the sample provider, not from assay-based typing.

Collaborating institutions collected whole blood in K2EDTA tubes following their own protocols. For TCRbeta analysis, collaborators shipped samples as frozen whole blood, isolated PBMCs, or DNA extracted from either of those sample types. TCRbeta CDR3 regions were amplified from genomic DNA by means of the immunoSEQ Assay, a bias-controlled multiplex PCR. From the authors' description of their analysis: The number of nucleated cells in each sample was estimated from the amplification of reference gene primers within the assay. To quantify the absolute abundance of each unique TCRbeta CDR3 rearrangement, sequence reads were collapsed and filtered. For each sample, productive Simpson clonality was calculated as the square root of Simpson's diversity index across productive rearrangements. As stored in TCRdb, this immuneACCESS dataset retains in-frame rearrangements with V and J assigned. A fraction of the clones does not appear; measured against another copy, unresolved V genes explain less than half of the discrepancy, and the remainder lacks a known reason. Clone size and V and J calls were adopted from that table, with D and trimming inferred from the DNA. The table for this sample lists fewer than 70,000 clones; approximately 85% of them were counted only once. Approximately 23% of the sample rests with the top ten.

The CDR3 numbers 14 residues from cysteine through phenylalanine. Only CDR3 DNA is held: 42 bases, read in frame from base 1. The germline V gene (reference sequence) specifies GTSNPN as CDR1 and SVGIG as CDR2. V trim: 2 bases; J trim: 6 bases; unmatched bases: 9. This clone appeared once. Its antigen is unknown. No clone much larger than this one lies a single base away; base qualities are absent. On the study overall, not on this receptor specifically: How much clinical and demographic metadata was included differed by source and by participant, and the metadata was provided uncurated.

This TCR derives from a man between 45 and 60 years old with acute or convalescent COVID-19. The V gene is TRBV30 and the J gene is TRBJ1-1; the central 7 bases match TRBD1. Sequenced input: peripheral blood. In nucleotide form, the sequence is TGTGCCTGGAGTATCGGGACAGCCGATCCTGAAGCTTTCTTT. Translated, it gives CAWSIGTADPEAFF.